This T cell receptor beta chain appears in the sequencing data of a study of response to subunit inactivated influenza vaccine. V lost 4 bases and J lost 1; bases outside the gene matches: 4. The CDR3 totals 16 residues. Details on this clonotype: The antigen is not known.

Broader study findings: There was a suggestion from the authors that each seasonal influenza vaccination recruits few new T cells.

TCRdb independently ran MiXCR on the RT-PCR reads; one entry per CDR3 protein. The table lists 500,000 to 550,000 distinct CDR3 sequences, approximately 7.1% of them singletons. The V and J genes are TRBV12-3 or TRBV12-4 and TRBJ2-7; TRBD2 matches 13 bases. Sequenced here: PBMCs from blood, sampled roughly 24 months after vaccination. The receptor was isolated from a man between 50 and 75 years old who received an inactivated influenza vaccine. The CDR3 spells CASSWGTSGISYEQYF. The CDR3 coding sequence is TGTGCCAGCAGTTGGGGGACTAGCGGGATTTCCTACGAGCAGTACTTC.